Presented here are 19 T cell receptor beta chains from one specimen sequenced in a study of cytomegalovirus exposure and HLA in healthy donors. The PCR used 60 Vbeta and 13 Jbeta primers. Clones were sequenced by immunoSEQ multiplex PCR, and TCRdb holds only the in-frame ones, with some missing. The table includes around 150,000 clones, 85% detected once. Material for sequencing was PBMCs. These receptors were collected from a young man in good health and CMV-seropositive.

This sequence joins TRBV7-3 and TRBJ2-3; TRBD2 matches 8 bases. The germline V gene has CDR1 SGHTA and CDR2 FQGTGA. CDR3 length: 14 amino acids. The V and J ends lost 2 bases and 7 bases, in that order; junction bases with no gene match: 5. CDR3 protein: CASSLAGGPNTQYF. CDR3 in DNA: TGTGCCAGCAGCTTAGCGGGGGGCCCGAATACGCAGTATTTT.

CDR3 DNA: TGCAGCGTTGAACAGGGGATGAACACTGAAGCTTTCTTT. Its protein product is CSVEQGMNTEAFF. The chain uses TRBV29-1 and TRBJ1-1; tentative D call: TRBD1 (6 bases). V gave up 2 bases and J gave up 0 bases, with 7 bases separating them. The CDR3 runs 13 residues. Germline-derived CDR1 and CDR2 are SQVTM and ANQGSEA.

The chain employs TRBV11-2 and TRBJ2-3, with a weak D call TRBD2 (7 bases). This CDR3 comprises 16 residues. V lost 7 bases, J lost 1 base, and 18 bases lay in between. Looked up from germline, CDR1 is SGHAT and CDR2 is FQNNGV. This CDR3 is CASNHVGGAGTDTQYF. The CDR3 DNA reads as TGTGCCAGCAACCACGTGGGGGGGGCGGGCACAGATACGCAGTATTTT.

In nucleotides, the CDR3 is TGTGCCAGCAGTTTTCTCAGGCCGGGAACTTACACAGATACGCAGTATTTT. Protein: CASSFLRPGTYTDTQYF. The chain recombines TRBV27 with TRBJ2-3; tentatively, D is TRBD2 (5 bases). The CDR3 is 17 residues long. Per germline, CDR1 MNHEY and CDR2 SMNVEV (reference sequence). V was cut by 3 bases and J by 2 bases, with 18 bases left in between.

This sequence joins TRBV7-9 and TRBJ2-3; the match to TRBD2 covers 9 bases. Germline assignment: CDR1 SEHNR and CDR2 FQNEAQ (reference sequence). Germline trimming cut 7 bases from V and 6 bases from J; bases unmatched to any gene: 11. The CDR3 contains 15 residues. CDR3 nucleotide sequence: TGTGCCAGCAAGGATGGAGCGGGGGGTTGGGATACGCAGTATTTT. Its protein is CASKDGAGGWDTQYF.

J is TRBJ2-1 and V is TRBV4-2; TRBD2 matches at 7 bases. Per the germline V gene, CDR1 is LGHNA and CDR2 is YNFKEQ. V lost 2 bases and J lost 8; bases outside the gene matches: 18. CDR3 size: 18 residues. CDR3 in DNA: TGTGCCAGCAGCCAAACCCTCCTTGGCGGCGGGGGTACCGATGAGCAGTTCTTC. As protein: CASSQTLLGGGGTDEQFF.

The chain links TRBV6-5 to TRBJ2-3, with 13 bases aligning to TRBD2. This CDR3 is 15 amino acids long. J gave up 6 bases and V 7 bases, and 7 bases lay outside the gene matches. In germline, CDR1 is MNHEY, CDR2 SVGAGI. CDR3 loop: CASIVTSGGWDTQYF. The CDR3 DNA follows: TGTGCCAGCATTGTGACTAGCGGGGGGTGGGATACGCAGTATTTT.

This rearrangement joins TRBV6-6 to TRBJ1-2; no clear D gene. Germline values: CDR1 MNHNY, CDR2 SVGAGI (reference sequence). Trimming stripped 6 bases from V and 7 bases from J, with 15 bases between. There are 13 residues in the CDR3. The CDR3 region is CASSSTPAGGYTF. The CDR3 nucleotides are TGTGCCAGCAGCTCGACTCCCGCCGGTGGCTACACCTTC.

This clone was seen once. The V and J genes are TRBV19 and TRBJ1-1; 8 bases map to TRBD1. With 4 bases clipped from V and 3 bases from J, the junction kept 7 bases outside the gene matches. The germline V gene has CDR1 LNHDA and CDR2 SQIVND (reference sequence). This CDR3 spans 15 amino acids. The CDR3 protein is CASSRGTGRDTEAFF. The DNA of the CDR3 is TGTGCCAGTAGTAGGGGGACAGGCCGCGACACTGAAGCTTTCTTT.

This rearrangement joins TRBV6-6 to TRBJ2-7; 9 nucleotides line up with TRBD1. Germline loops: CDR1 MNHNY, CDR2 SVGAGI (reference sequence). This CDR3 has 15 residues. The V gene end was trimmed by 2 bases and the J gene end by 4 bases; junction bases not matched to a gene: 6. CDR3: CASSYGQGLEYEQYF. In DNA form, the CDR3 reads TGTGCCAGCAGTTACGGACAGGGGCTGGAATACGAGCAGTACTTC.

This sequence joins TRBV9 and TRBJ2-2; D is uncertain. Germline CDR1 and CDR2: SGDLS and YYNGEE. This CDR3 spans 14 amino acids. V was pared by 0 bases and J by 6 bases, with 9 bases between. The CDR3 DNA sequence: TGTGCCAGCAGCGTAGCTACGTCGCCCGGGGAGCTGTTTTTT. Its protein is CASSVATSPGELFF.

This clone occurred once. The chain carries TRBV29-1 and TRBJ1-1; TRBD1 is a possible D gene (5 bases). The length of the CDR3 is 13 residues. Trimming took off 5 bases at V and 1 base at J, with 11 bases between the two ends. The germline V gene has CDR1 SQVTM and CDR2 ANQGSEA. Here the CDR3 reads CSVRTGANTEAFF. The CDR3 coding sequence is TGCAGCGTTAGAACAGGCGCGAACACTGAAGCTTTCTTT.

The CDR3 DNA follows: TGTGCCAGTAGTATTGGGGGGGCTTATAGCAATCAGCCCCAGCATTTT. Residues: CASSIGGAYSNQPQHF. The chain carries TRBV19 and TRBJ1-5; D possibly corresponds to TRBD1 (6 bases). The CDR3 is 16 residues long. V was shortened by 3 bases and J by 0 bases, with 12 bases between the two germline ends. Germline CDR1 LNHDA, CDR2 SQIVND (reference sequence).

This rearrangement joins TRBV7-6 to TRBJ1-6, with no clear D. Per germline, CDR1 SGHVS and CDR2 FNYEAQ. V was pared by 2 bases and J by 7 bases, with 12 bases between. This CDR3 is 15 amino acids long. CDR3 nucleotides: TGTGCCAGCAGCTTATCAGGTTTTTCGAATTCACCCCTCCACTTT. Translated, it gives CASSLSGFSNSPLHF.

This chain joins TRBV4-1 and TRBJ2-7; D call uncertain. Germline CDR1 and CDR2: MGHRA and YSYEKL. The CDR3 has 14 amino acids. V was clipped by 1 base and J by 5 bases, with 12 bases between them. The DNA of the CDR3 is TGCGCCAGCAGCCAAGTAGTAGCCTTGGACGAGCAGTACTTC. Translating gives CASSQVVALDEQYF.

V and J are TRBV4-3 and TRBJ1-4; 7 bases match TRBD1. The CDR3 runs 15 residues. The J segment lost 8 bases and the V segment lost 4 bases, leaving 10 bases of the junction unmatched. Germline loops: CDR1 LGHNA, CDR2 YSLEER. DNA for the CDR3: TGCGCCAGCAGCCCTGGAACAGGGGTAGGGGAAAAACTGTTTTTT. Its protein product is CASSPGTGVGEKLFF.

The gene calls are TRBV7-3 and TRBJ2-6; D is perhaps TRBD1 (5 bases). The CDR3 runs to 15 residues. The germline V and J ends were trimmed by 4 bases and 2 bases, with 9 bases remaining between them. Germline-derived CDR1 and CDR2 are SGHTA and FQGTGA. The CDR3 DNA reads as TGTGCCAGCAGCTCCCAGGGTGCTGGGGCCAACGTCCTGACTTTC. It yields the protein CASSSQGAGANVLTF.

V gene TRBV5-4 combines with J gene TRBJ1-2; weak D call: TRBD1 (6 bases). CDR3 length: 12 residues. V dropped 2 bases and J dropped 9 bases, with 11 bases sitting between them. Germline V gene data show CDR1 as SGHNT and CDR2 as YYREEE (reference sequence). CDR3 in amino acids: CASSFGTSRYTF. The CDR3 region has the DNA TGTGCCAGCAGCTTCGGGACATCTCGCTACACCTTC.

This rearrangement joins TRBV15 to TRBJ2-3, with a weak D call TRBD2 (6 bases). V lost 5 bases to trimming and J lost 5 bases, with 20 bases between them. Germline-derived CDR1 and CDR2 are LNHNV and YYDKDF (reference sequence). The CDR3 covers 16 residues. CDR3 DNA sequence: TGTGCCACCAGCCCGAATCTGGGAGGTCAAGGAGATACGCAGTATTTT. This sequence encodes CATSPNLGGQGDTQYF.